This T cell receptor beta chain is drawn from a study of naive and memory T cell subsets. With 3 bases clipped from V and 8 bases from J, the junction kept 11 bases outside the gene matches. Germline-derived CDR1 and CDR2 are SGHTA and FQGNSA. The CDR3 length is 16 residues. There are a few counts of this clonotype. The antigen remains unidentified. General study results and limits: From naive to CM, EM and EMRA, diversity decreased and Gini increased.

EMRA cells were CD45RA+CD27-, and effector memory cells CD45RA-CD27-. An equimolar mix of two oligonucleotides served as the beta constant-region primer for TRBC1 and TRBC2. Nested alpha and beta constant-region primers with the SP2 primer drove four PCR rounds on ligated cDNA. TCRdb re-called the UMI-ligation and nested PCR reads with MiXCR, one entry per CDR3 protein. The data contain 25,000 to 40,000 distinct CDR3 sequences, 18% of them singletons. The source of this sequence is a human donor in good health. The sequenced material came from effector memory CD4+ T cells from blood. As to subset: effector memory, CD45RA- CD27-. The J gene is TRBJ2-1, the V gene TRBV7-2; 9 bases are a match to TRBD1. CDR3 protein: CASSFTTVQGAHEQFF. CDR3 bases: TGTGCCAGCAGCTTTACGACGGTACAGGGGGCCCATGAGCAGTTCTTC. Together with reference TRBV7-2 and TRBJ2-1, the CDR3 gives the full variable domain: GAGVSQSPSNKVTEKGKDVELRCDPISGHTALYWYRQSLGQGLEFLIYFQGNSAPDKSGLPSDRFSAERTGGSVSTLTIQRTQQEDSAVYLCASSFTTVQGAHEQFFGPGTRLTVL.